This is a list of T cell receptor beta chains from one sample in a study of prognosis after radiotherapy for stage I lung cancer. TCRdb ran MiXCR on the multiplex PCR reads and lists one entry per CDR3 protein. Among about 22,000 distinct CDR3 sequences listed, approximately 39% were seen once. Sample: PBMCs, taken before or after stereotactic body radiation therapy (not recorded which). The receptor source for this set is a donor older than 45 with non-small cell lung cancer. Both conserved end residues are part of each CDR3. Each record gives: D gene, clone size, J gene, V gene, CDR3 protein, CDR3 DNA. The D gene is left open where the match is weak. Clone size is stated in some rows and not others, as once, few, many or a class when expanded.

d_gene: TRBD2
abundance: few
j_gene: TRBJ2-3
v_gene: TRBV5-4
CDR3aa: CASSFSRGLAVTDTQYF
CDR3nt: TGTGCCAGCAGCTTTTCTAGAGGACTAGCGGTCACAGATACGCAGTATTTT

d_gene: TRBD2
abundance: many
j_gene: TRBJ2-1
v_gene: TRBV11-3
CDR3aa: CASSAGVQRERNEQFF
CDR3nt: TGTGCCAGCAGCGCCGGAGTGCAGCGGGAAAGGAATGAGCAGTTCTTC

d_gene: TRBD1
abundance: -
j_gene: TRBJ2-7
v_gene: TRBV6-1
CDR3aa: CASSVRTGDRYEQYF
CDR3nt: TGTGCCAGCAGTGTCCGGACAGGGGATAGGTACGAGCAGTACTTC

d_gene: TRBD1
abundance: many
j_gene: TRBJ1-5
v_gene: TRBV6-4
CDR3aa: CASLPPGGGQPQHF
CDR3nt: TGTGCCAGCTTGCCACCAGGGGGAGGACAGCCCCAGCATTTT

d_gene: -
abundance: -
j_gene: TRBJ2-1
v_gene: TRBV20-1
CDR3aa: CSARGGTYSYNEQFF
CDR3nt: TGCAGTGCTAGAGGCGGGACCTACTCCTACAATGAGCAGTTCTTC

d_gene: -
abundance: many
j_gene: TRBJ2-3
v_gene: TRBV20-1
CDR3aa: CSASPNIVTDTQYF
CDR3nt: TGCAGTGCTAGCCCCAACATAGTCACAGATACGCAGTATTTT

d_gene: TRBD2
abundance: many
j_gene: TRBJ2-5
v_gene: TRBV24-1
CDR3aa: CATGHFLAGGSGETQYF
CDR3nt: TGTGCCACCGGGCACTTCTTAGCGGGAGGGTCGGGGGAGACCCAGTACTTC

d_gene: TRBD1
abundance: many
j_gene: TRBJ2-1
v_gene: TRBV12-3/TRBV12-4
CDR3aa: CASSSGQGARNEQFF
CDR3nt: TGTGCCAGCAGTTCCGGACAGGGGGCACGGAATGAGCAGTTCTTC

d_gene: -
abundance: -
j_gene: TRBJ2-7
v_gene: TRBV3-1
CDR3aa: CASSPNSGYEQYF
CDR3nt: TGTGCCAGCAGCCCGAACTCGGGTTACGAGCAGTACTTC

d_gene: -
abundance: many
j_gene: TRBJ1-2
v_gene: TRBV5-1
CDR3aa: CASSLATANYGYTF
CDR3nt: TGCGCCAGCAGCTTGGCCACAGCTAACTATGGCTACACCTTC

d_gene: -
abundance: few
j_gene: TRBJ2-7
v_gene: TRBV28
CDR3aa: CASSSAPLYYEQYF
CDR3nt: TGTGCCAGCAGTTCGGCCCCCTTATACTACGAGCAGTACTTC

d_gene: TRBD1
abundance: -
j_gene: TRBJ1-5
v_gene: TRBV6-1
CDR3aa: CASRATGQPQHF
CDR3nt: TGTGCCAGCAGGGCGACAGGGCAACCCCAGCATTTT

d_gene: TRBD2
abundance: many
j_gene: TRBJ2-3
v_gene: TRBV6-2/TRBV6-3
CDR3aa: CASSYAAGGFSTDTQYF
CDR3nt: TGTGCCAGCAGTTACGCAGCGGGAGGGTTTAGCACAGATACGCAGTATTTT

d_gene: TRBD1
abundance: many
j_gene: TRBJ1-4
v_gene: TRBV5-1
CDR3aa: CASSLGTGGVYEKLFF
CDR3nt: TGCGCCAGCAGCCTCGGGACAGGGGGAGTTTATGAAAAACTGTTTTTT

d_gene: -
abundance: many
j_gene: TRBJ2-7
v_gene: TRBV5-1
CDR3aa: CASSSAGDEQYF
CDR3nt: TGCGCCAGCAGCTCGGCAGGGGACGAGCAGTACTTC

d_gene: -
abundance: -
j_gene: TRBJ2-3
v_gene: TRBV6-2/TRBV6-3
CDR3aa: CASSEQAGFIADTQYF
CDR3nt: TGTGCCAGCAGTGAACAGGCGGGGTTCATCGCAGATACGCAGTATTTT

d_gene: -
abundance: -
j_gene: TRBJ1-1
v_gene: TRBV6-1
CDR3aa: CSSGRQNTEAFF
CDR3nt: TGTTCCAGCGGTAGACAGAACACTGAAGCTTTCTTT

d_gene: TRBD2
abundance: many
j_gene: TRBJ2-7
v_gene: TRBV4-3
CDR3aa: CASSLGLAGAYEQYF
CDR3nt: TGCGCCAGCAGCCTCGGACTAGCGGGGGCCTACGAGCAGTACTTC

d_gene: -
abundance: many
j_gene: TRBJ2-1
v_gene: TRBV4-1
CDR3aa: CASSQILVNEQFF
CDR3nt: TGCGCCAGCAGCCAAATACTGGTGAATGAGCAGTTCTTC

d_gene: -
abundance: many
j_gene: TRBJ2-1
v_gene: TRBV6-1
CDR3aa: CASTGGGRSYNEQFF
CDR3nt: TGTGCCAGCACTGGTGGCGGGCGCTCCTACAATGAGCAGTTCTTC

d_gene: -
abundance: many
j_gene: TRBJ2-7
v_gene: TRBV6-1
CDR3aa: CASRLASSYEQYF
CDR3nt: TGTGCCAGCAGGCTCGCGAGCTCCTACGAGCAGTACTTC

d_gene: -
abundance: -
j_gene: TRBJ1-3
v_gene: TRBV7-8
CDR3aa: CASSSSGPQGRGNTIYF
CDR3nt: TGTGCCAGCAGCTCCTCCGGGCCCCAGGGTCGGGGAAACACCATATATTTT

d_gene: TRBD2
abundance: -
j_gene: TRBJ2-2
v_gene: TRBV11-2
CDR3aa: CASSLAPAGVTRYLFF
CDR3nt: TGTGCCAGCAGCTTAGCCCCAGCGGGAGTCACCCGGTATCTGTTTTTT

d_gene: -
abundance: many
j_gene: TRBJ1-1
v_gene: TRBV28
CDR3aa: CASFSMNTEAFF
CDR3nt: TGTGCCAGCTTCAGCATGAACACTGAAGCTTTCTTT

d_gene: TRBD2
abundance: -
j_gene: TRBJ2-1
v_gene: TRBV2
CDR3aa: CASSFPLAGGTNEHFF
CDR3nt: TGTGCCAGCAGTTTTCCCCTAGCGGGAGGGACCAATGAGCATTTCTTC

d_gene: TRBD1
abundance: -
j_gene: TRBJ1-6
v_gene: TRBV19
CDR3aa: CVSSRDRKSPLHF
CDR3nt: TGTGTTTCGAGCCGGGACAGAAAATCACCCCTCCACTTT

d_gene: TRBD1
abundance: -
j_gene: TRBJ1-5
v_gene: TRBV6-1
CDR3aa: CASRDRVSNQPQHF
CDR3nt: TGTGCCAGCAGGGACAGGGTTAGCAATCAGCCCCAGCATTTT

d_gene: -
abundance: -
j_gene: TRBJ1-6
v_gene: TRBV12-3/TRBV12-4
CDR3aa: CASSLGLEPPSSPLHF
CDR3nt: TGTGCCAGCAGTTTAGGTCTAGAACCGCCCAGTTCACCCCTCCACTTT

d_gene: TRBD1
abundance: many
j_gene: TRBJ1-2
v_gene: TRBV6-5
CDR3aa: CASSYADRASNYGYTF
CDR3nt: TGTGCCAGCAGTTACGCTGACAGGGCTTCCAACTATGGCTACACCTTC

d_gene: TRBD1
abundance: -
j_gene: TRBJ2-7
v_gene: TRBV7-8
CDR3aa: CASSTTGGGEQYF
CDR3nt: TGTGCCAGCAGCACGACAGGGGGAGGCGAGCAGTACTTC

d_gene: -
abundance: many
j_gene: TRBJ2-7
v_gene: TRBV28
CDR3aa: CASSFGFREQYF
CDR3nt: TGTGCCAGCAGTTTTGGGTTCCGCGAGCAGTACTTC

d_gene: -
abundance: -
j_gene: TRBJ1-2
v_gene: TRBV2
CDR3aa: CASSEGQYYGYTF
CDR3nt: TGTGCCAGCAGTGAGGGGCAGTACTATGGCTACACCTTC

d_gene: TRBD2
abundance: many
j_gene: TRBJ2-1
v_gene: TRBV20-1
CDR3aa: CSARESASGSPNEQFF
CDR3nt: TGCAGTGCTAGAGAGTCCGCTAGCGGGAGTCCGAATGAGCAGTTCTTC

d_gene: -
abundance: many
j_gene: TRBJ2-5
v_gene: TRBV6-1
CDR3aa: CASSGQEETQYF
CDR3nt: TGTGCCAGCAGTGGACAGGAAGAGACCCAGTACTTC

d_gene: TRBD2
abundance: many
j_gene: TRBJ2-3
v_gene: TRBV19
CDR3aa: CASSSGGGMGTDTQYF
CDR3nt: TGTGCCAGTAGCTCCGGGGGGGGGATGGGCACAGATACGCAGTATTTT

d_gene: -
abundance: many
j_gene: TRBJ1-1
v_gene: TRBV12-3/TRBV12-4
CDR3aa: CASSLQMGGTEAFF
CDR3nt: TGTGCCAGCAGTTTACAGATGGGGGGCACTGAAGCTTTCTTT

d_gene: -
abundance: many
j_gene: TRBJ2-7
v_gene: TRBV7-6
CDR3aa: CASSATVSERRYEQYF
CDR3nt: TGTGCCAGCAGCGCTACCGTTAGCGAGAGGAGATACGAGCAGTACTTC

d_gene: TRBD1
abundance: few
j_gene: TRBJ1-1
v_gene: TRBV18
CDR3aa: CASSPTGGPTGTEAFF
CDR3nt: TGTGCCAGCTCACCTACAGGGGGACCTACGGGTACTGAAGCTTTCTTT

d_gene: -
abundance: many
j_gene: TRBJ2-7
v_gene: TRBV6-2/TRBV6-3
CDR3aa: CASRPRAPSYEQYF
CDR3nt: TGTGCCAGCAGGCCCAGGGCACCCTCCTACGAGCAGTACTTC

d_gene: -
abundance: many
j_gene: TRBJ2-1
v_gene: TRBV19
CDR3aa: CATQGWSRPNEQFF
CDR3nt: TGTGCCACCCAGGGTTGGTCTAGGCCCAATGAGCAGTTCTTC

d_gene: -
abundance: many
j_gene: TRBJ2-2
v_gene: TRBV2
CDR3aa: CASTFRGDTGELFF
CDR3nt: TGTGCCAGCACCTTTAGGGGGGACACCGGGGAGCTGTTTTTT

d_gene: TRBD1
abundance: many
j_gene: TRBJ2-7
v_gene: TRBV20-1
CDR3aa: CSAGKQGARYEQYF
CDR3nt: TGCAGTGCTGGGAAACAGGGGGCGCGTTACGAGCAGTACTTC